Listed below are T cell receptor beta chains from one sample, sequenced in a study of T cells after yellow fever vaccination. TCRdb redid the calling of the 5' RACE reads with MiXCR, one entry per CDR3 protein. The sample yields a few hundred thousand distinct CDR3 sequences, 7.5% to 9.5% seen once. Source: CD4+ T cells sorted from PBMCs, taken 5 days after the yellow fever booster vaccination. The receptors were sampled from a man aged 18 to 29 who received the YFV17D yellow fever vaccine. CDR3s include the opening cysteine and the closing phenylalanine or tryptophan. The D gene is left open where the match is weak. Expanded clones get a size class; other rows say once, few or many, or leave the size out.

TRBV2	.	.	TRBJ2-1	CASREQDSPNNEQFF	TGTGCCAGCAGAGAACAGGACAGCCCAAACAATGAGCAGTTCTTC
TRBV11-2	.	few	TRBJ2-4	CASSLPGVLNIQYF	TGTGCCAGCAGCTTACCGGGGGTATTGAACATTCAGTACTTC
TRBV27	TRBD1	.	TRBJ1-2	CASSLMSGQGARGYTF	TGTGCCAGCAGTTTAATGTCGGGACAGGGGGCGCGAGGCTACACCTTC
TRBV6-2/TRBV6-3	.	.	TRBJ2-1	CARDAREQFF	TGTGCCAGGGACGCTCGCGAGCAGTTCTTC
TRBV4-3	.	.	TRBJ1-1	CASSQESWATQAFF	TGCGCCAGCAGCCAAGAATCTTGGGCAACCCAAGCTTTCTTT
TRBV7-9	.	.	TRBJ2-5	CASSLRASGAGGETQYF	TGTGCCAGCAGCTTGCGGGCGTCGGGGGCTGGTGGAGAGACCCAGTACTTC
TRBV18	.	.	TRBJ2-7	CASSRLDFDYEQYF	TGTGCCAGCTCACGGCTGGACTTTGACTACGAGCAGTACTTC
TRBV6-6	.	.	TRBJ1-4	CASSYSTDVGQKLFF	TGTGCCAGCAGTTACTCGACCGACGTGGGTCAAAAACTGTTTTTT
TRBV30	.	.	TRBJ1-5	CAWSALGRAGQPQHF	TGTGCCTGGAGTGCCCTCGGGCGGGCTGGACAGCCCCAGCATTTT
TRBV5-1	.	many	TRBJ2-1	CASSWGGTSLSNEQFF	TGCGCCAGCAGCTGGGGGGGGACAAGTTTATCCAATGAGCAGTTCTTC
TRBV20-1	.	many	TRBJ2-3	CSASSWQERTDTQYF	TGCAGTGCTAGTTCCTGGCAGGAAAGGACAGATACGCAGTATTTT
TRBV5-1	TRBD1	.	TRBJ2-5	CASSEGAWGQETQYF	TGCGCCAGCAGCGAGGGGGCCTGGGGGCAAGAGACCCAGTACTTC
TRBV24-1	TRBD1	many	TRBJ2-1	CATSDSGGRDEQFF	TGTGCCACCAGTGACTCAGGGGGCCGCGATGAGCAGTTCTTC
TRBV6-9	.	many	TRBJ1-4	CAQPGWGSTNEKLFF	TGTGCTCAGCCGGGATGGGGGTCAACTAATGAAAAACTGTTTTTT
TRBV4-1	TRBD1	.	TRBJ2-6	CASSQDLETGDSGANVLTF	TGCGCCAGCAGCCAAGATTTGGAGACAGGGGATTCTGGGGCCAACGTCCTGACTTTC
TRBV9	.	.	TRBJ1-2	CASSVQGISGYTF	TGTGCCAGCAGCGTCCAGGGGATCAGCGGCTACACCTTC
TRBV6-5	.	.	TRBJ2-3	CASSYSGLPGGDTQYF	TGTGCCAGCAGTTACTCGGGTCTGCCTGGGGGAGATACGCAGTATTTT
TRBV12-5	.	few	TRBJ2-5	CASGLGDQETQYF	TGTGCTAGTGGTTTGGGGGACCAAGAGACCCAGTACTTC
TRBV20-1	.	few	TRBJ2-1	CSATTPTANEQFF	TGCAGTGCCACAACCCCGACTGCCAATGAGCAGTTCTTC
TRBV2	.	.	TRBJ1-2	CASSASPFTGGYTF	TGTGCCAGCAGTGCAAGCCCATTTACCGGTGGCTACACCTTC
TRBV4-3	.	many	TRBJ2-3	CASSQDPGPGTQYF	TGCGCCAGCAGCCAAGATCCCGGGCCTGGTACGCAGTATTTT
TRBV20-1	.	.	TRBJ2-3	CSAGGSTDTQYF	TGCAGTGCCGGGGGATCCACAGATACGCAGTATTTT
TRBV12-3/TRBV12-4	.	.	TRBJ1-6	CASRTRRSPGAPLHF	TGTGCCAGCAGAACCCGGCGGAGCCCGGGGGCACCCCTCCACTTT
TRBV5-1	TRBD1	medium-sized	TRBJ2-7	CASSFGQGSEQYF	TGCGCCAGCAGCTTTGGACAGGGCAGCGAGCAGTACTTC
TRBV5-1	.	many	TRBJ2-1	CASSSDRGENEQFF	TGCGCCAGCAGCTCGGACCGCGGCGAAAATGAGCAGTTCTTC
TRBV18	.	few	TRBJ1-5	CASSPSSDQPQHF	TGTGCCAGCTCACCTTCTAGCGATCAGCCCCAGCATTTT
TRBV6-2/TRBV6-3	.	.	TRBJ2-7	CASSYPFGLRSTYEQYF	TGTGCCAGCAGTTACCCATTCGGACTACGAAGCACCTACGAGCAGTACTTC
TRBV20-1	.	few	TRBJ1-4	CSAIGSNEKLFF	TGCAGTGCTATCGGCAGTAATGAAAAACTGTTTTTT
TRBV6-1	TRBD1	.	TRBJ1-1	CASGTTGLNTEAFF	TGTGCCAGCGGAACGACAGGGCTGAACACTGAAGCTTTCTTT
TRBV11-2	.	few	TRBJ2-1	CASSPDREGVNEQFF	TGTGCCAGCAGTCCGGACAGGGAGGGGGTCAATGAGCAGTTCTTC
TRBV7-2	TRBD1	many	TRBJ2-7	CASSWSGTGSYEQYF	TGTGCCAGCAGCTGGTCCGGGACAGGGTCATACGAGCAGTACTTC
TRBV9	TRBD2	.	TRBJ2-1	CASSRGLAGAEINEQFF	TGTGCCAGCAGCCGGGGACTAGCGGGGGCCGAAATCAATGAGCAGTTCTTC
TRBV9	.	.	TRBJ2-1	CASSVEGLSSYNEQFF	TGTGCCAGCAGCGTAGAAGGACTAAGCTCCTACAATGAGCAGTTCTTC
TRBV7-2	TRBD2	.	TRBJ2-3	CASSLRLAGSTDTQYF	TGTGCCAGCAGCTTACGACTAGCGGGTAGCACAGATACGCAGTATTTT
TRBV5-1	.	.	TRBJ1-6	CASSLGQESVNSPLHF	TGCGCCAGCAGCTTGGGTCAGGAAAGTGTGAATTCACCCCTCCACTTT
TRBV6-5	.	many	TRBJ1-4	CASRKEAAVEKLFF	TGTGCCAGCAGGAAGGAAGCCGCAGTAGAAAAACTGTTTTTT
TRBV11-2	.	.	TRBJ2-7	CASSLLTPAVYEQYF	TGTGCCAGCAGCTTGTTAACTCCTGCAGTCTACGAGCAGTACTTC
TRBV20-1	TRBD1	few	TRBJ2-3	CSAKDRVTDTQYF	TGCAGTGCAAAGGACAGGGTCACAGATACGCAGTATTTT
TRBV5-5	.	.	TRBJ1-5	CASSLYGGSNQPQHF	TGTGCCAGCAGCTTATACGGCGGGAGCAATCAGCCCCAGCATTTT
TRBV10-3	.	few	TRBJ2-1	CAISVWRSAYNEQFF	TGTGCCATCAGTGTCTGGAGATCCGCCTACAATGAGCAGTTCTTC
TRBV30	TRBD2	few	TRBJ2-3	CAWSPDLGTRLSDTQYF	TGTGCCTGGAGTCCCGACCTCGGGACTAGATTGTCCGATACGCAGTATTTT
TRBV6-1	TRBD2	.	TRBJ2-3	CASSEQLAGEVDTQYF	TGTGCCAGCAGTGAGCAACTAGCGGGGGAAGTAGATACGCAGTATTTT